The text below deals with one T cell receptor beta chain. Antigen: not known. This entry comes from a study of radiation and T cells in renal cell carcinoma. Study results and limitations: Top tumor clonotypes rose in blood 2 weeks post-radiation, then contracted.

Measured with immunoSEQ multiplex PCR; TCRdb has only the in-frame clones, and not every one. Altogether 140,000 to 150,000 clones are present, 70% to 90% being singletons, with the ten largest covering less than 20%. The sample's time point: blood 4 weeks post-SBRT, at nephrectomy. Treatment: 15 Gy SBRT to primary tumor, nephrectomy 4 weeks later. Nephrectomy followed 15 Gy stereotactic body radiation by 4 weeks. The tumor was a clear cell renal cell carcinoma. The CDR3 is 12 amino acids. Germline V gene sequence: CDR1 GTSNPN, CDR2 SVGIG (reference sequence). V was clipped by 3 bases and J by 6 bases, with 6 bases between them.

The sequencing here drew on blood, taken from a patient whose treatment included radiotherapy and nephrectomy. The TCR originated in a woman in her forties or fifties with renal cell carcinoma. J is TRBJ1-6 and V is TRBV30; unclear D gene. CDR3 bases: TGTGCCTGGAGCTATATTAATTCACCCCTCCACTTT. Amino acid sequence: CAWSYINSPLHF.